These T cell receptor beta chains were read from a single sample in a study of blood T cell repertoires in COVID-19. Data came from immunoSEQ multiplex PCR; TCRdb stores just in-frame clones and leaves some out. Of under 300,000 clones in the sample, approximately 83% were seen once. Source material: peripheral blood. These receptors originate from a human donor in a cohort sampled during active COVID-19. Both conserved end residues are trimmed from each CDR3. D genes are given only for firm matches.

>TRBJ2-7|TRBV7-6|.
ASSFGGGLSGHEQY
>TRBJ2-2|TRBV11-2|TRBD2
ASSPTSGIETGELF
>TRBJ1-2|TRBV10-3|.
AISEGAHGYT
>TRBJ2-3|TRBV7-9|TRBD2
ASSLGTSGSFDTQY
>TRBJ2-2|TRBV18|TRBD2
ASSHQREQSGELF
>TRBJ2-2|TRBV28|TRBD2
ASSQTSGSTPGELF
>TRBJ2-2|TRBV7-3|.
ASSLSTVDTGELF
>TRBJ2-5|TRBV7-6|TRBD2
ASSISGNAETQY
>TRBJ2-7|TRBV28|.
ASTPGRSYEQY
>TRBJ1-3|TRBV11-2|.
ASSPSGFGNTIY
>TRBJ2-3|TRBV6-5|TRBD2
ASSYSLTGGTDTQY
>TRBJ1-3|TRBV24-1|TRBD1
ATSGTGPSGNTIY
>TRBJ2-7|TRBV9|.
ASSEARDRQGGAYEQY
>TRBJ2-7|TRBV7-2|TRBD2
ASSPGGAGESYEQY
>TRBJ2-3|TRBV2|TRBD1
ASNRQGVSDTQY
>TRBJ2-7|TRBV6-2/TRBV6-3|.
ASSQFEGGQKQY
>TRBJ1-3|TRBV5-1|TRBD1
ASSRTGTDTGNTIY
>TRBJ2-3|TRBV7-3|.
ASSLKAVPTDTQY
>TRBJ1-1|TRBV28|TRBD1
ASSLWTGINTEAF
>TRBJ2-4|TRBV6-6|.
ASSIPVGGIQY
>TRBJ2-7|TRBV9|.
ASSVDFRNHYEQY
>TRBJ2-2|TRBV11-3|.
ASSLVRSGELF
>TRBJ1-3|TRBV4-2|TRBD1
ASSQDLWDRVGGNTIY